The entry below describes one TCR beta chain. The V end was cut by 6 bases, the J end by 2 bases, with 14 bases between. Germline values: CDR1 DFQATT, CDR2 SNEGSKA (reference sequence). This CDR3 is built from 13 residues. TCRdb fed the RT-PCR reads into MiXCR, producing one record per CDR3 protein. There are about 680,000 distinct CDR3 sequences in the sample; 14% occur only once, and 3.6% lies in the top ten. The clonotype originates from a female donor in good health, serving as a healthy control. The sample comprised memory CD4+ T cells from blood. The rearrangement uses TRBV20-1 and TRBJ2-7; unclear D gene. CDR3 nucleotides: TGCAGTGCGGGCCGTGACACCACCTACGAGCAGTACTTC. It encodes CSAGRDTTYEQYF.